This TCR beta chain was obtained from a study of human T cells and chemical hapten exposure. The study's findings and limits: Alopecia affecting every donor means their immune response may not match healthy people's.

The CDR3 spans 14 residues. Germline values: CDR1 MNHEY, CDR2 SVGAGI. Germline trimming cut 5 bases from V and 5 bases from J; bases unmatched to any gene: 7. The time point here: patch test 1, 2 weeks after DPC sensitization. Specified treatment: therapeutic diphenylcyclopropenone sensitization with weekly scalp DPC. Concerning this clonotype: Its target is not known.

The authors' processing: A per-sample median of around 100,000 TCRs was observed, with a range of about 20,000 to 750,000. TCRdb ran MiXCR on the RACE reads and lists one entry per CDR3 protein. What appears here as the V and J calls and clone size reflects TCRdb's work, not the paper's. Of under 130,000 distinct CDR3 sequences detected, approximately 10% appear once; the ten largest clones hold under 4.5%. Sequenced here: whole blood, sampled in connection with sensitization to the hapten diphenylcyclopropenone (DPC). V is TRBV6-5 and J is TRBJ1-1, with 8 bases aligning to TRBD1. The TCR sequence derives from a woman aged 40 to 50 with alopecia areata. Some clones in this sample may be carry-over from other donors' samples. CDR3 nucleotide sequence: TGTGCCAGCAGTGGACAGGGCCTGGGGACTGAAGCTTTCTTT. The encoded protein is CASSGQGLGTEAFF.